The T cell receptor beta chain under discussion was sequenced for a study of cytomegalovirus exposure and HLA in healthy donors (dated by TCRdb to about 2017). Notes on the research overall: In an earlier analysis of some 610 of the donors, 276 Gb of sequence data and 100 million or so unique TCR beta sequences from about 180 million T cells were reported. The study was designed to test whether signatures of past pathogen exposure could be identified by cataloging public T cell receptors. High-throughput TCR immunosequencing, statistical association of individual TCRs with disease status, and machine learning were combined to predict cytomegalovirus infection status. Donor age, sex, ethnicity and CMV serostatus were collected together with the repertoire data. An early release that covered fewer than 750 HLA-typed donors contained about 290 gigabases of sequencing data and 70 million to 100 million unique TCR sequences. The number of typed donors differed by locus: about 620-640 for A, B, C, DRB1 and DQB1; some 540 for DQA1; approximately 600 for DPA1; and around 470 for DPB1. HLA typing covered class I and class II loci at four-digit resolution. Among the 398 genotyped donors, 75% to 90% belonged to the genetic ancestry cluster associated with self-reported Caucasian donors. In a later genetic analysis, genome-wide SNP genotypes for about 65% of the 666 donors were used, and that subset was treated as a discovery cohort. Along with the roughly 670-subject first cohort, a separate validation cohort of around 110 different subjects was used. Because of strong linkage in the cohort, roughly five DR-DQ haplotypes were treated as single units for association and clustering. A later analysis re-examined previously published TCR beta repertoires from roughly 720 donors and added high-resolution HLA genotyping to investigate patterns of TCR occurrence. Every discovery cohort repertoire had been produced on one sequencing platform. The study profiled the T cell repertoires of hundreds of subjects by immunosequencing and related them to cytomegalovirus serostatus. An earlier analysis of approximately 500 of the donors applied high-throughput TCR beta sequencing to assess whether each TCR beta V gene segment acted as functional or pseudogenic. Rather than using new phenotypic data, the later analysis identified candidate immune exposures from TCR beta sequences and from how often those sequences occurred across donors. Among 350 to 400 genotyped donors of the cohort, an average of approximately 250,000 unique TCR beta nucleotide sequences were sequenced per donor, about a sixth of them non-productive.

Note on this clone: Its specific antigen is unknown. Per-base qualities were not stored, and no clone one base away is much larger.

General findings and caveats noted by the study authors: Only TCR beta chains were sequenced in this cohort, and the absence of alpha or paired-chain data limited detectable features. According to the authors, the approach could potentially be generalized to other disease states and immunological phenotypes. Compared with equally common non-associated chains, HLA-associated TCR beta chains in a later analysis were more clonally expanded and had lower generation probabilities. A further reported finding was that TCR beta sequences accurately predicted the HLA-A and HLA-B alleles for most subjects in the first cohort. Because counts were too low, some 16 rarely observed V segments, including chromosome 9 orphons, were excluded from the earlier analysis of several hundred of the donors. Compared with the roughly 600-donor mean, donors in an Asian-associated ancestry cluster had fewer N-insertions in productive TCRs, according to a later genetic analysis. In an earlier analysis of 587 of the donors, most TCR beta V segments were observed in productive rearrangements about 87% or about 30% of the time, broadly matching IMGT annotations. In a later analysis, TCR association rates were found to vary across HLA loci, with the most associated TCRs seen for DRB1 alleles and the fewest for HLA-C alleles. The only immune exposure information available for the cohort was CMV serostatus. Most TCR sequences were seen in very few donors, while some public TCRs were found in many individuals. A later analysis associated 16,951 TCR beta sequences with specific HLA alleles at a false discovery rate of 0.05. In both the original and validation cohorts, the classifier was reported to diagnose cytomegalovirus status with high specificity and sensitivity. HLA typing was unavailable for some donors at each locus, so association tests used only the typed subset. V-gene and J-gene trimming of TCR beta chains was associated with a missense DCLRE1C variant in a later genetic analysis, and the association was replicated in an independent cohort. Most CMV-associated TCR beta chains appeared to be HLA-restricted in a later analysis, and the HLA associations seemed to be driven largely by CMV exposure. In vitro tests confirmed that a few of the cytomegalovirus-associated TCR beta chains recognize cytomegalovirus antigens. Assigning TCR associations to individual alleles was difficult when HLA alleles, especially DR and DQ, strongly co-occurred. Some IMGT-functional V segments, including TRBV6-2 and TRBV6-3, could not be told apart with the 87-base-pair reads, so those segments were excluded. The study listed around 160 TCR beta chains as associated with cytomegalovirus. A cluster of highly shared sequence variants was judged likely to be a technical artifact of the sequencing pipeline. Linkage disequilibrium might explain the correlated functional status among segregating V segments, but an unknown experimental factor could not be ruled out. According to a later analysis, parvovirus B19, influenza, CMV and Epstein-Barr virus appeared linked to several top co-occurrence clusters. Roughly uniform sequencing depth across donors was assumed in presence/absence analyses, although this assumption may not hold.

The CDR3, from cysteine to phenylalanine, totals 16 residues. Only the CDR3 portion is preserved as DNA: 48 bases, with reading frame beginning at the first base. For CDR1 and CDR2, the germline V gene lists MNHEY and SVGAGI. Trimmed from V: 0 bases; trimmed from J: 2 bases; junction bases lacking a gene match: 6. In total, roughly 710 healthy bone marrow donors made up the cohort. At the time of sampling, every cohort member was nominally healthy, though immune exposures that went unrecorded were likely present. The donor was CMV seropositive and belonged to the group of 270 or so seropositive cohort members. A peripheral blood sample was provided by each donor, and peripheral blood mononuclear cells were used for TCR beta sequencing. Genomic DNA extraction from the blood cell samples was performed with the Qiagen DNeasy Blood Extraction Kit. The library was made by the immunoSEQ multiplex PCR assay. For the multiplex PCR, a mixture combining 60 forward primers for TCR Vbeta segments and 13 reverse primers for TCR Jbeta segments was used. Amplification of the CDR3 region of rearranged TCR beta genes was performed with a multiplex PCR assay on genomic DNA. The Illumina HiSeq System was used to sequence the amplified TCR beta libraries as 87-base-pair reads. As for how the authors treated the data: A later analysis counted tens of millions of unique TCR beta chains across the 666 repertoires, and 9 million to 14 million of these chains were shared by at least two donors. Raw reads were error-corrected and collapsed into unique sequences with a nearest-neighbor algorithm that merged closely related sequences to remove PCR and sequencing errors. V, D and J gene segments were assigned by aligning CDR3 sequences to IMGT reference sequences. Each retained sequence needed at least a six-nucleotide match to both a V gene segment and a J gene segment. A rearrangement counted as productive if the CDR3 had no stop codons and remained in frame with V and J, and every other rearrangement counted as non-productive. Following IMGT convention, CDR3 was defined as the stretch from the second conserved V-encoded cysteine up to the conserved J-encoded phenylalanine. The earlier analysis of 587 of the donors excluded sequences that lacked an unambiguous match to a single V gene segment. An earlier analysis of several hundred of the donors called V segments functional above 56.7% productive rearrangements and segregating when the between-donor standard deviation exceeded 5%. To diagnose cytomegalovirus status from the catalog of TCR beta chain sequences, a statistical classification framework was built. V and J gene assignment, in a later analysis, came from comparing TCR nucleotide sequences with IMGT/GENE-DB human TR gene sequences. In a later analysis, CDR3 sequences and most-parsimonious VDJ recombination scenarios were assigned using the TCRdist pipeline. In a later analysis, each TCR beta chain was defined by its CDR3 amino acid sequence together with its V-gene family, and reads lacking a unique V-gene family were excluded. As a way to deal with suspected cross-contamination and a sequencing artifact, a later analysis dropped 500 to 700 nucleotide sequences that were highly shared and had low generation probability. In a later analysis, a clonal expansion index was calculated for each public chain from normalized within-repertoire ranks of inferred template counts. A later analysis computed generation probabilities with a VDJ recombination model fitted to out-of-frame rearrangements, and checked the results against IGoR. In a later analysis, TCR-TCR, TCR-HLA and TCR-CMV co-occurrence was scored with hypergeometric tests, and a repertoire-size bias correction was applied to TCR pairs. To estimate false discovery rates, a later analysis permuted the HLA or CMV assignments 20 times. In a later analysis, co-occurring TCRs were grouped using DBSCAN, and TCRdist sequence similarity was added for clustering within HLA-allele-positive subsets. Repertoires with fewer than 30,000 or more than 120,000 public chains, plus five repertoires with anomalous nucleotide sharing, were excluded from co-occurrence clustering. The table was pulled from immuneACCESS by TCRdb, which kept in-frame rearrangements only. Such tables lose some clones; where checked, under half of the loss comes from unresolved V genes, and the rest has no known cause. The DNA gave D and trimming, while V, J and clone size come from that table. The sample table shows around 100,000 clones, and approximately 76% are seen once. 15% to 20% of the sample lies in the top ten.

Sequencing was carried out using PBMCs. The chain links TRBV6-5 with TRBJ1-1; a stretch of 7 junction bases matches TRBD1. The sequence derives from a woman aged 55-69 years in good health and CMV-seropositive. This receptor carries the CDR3 CASSYSLGGINTEAFF. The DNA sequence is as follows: TGTGCCAGCAGTTACTCGCTAGGGGGCATAAACACTGAAGCTTTCTTT.